This entry concerns a single TCR beta chain. There are many counts of this clonotype. Its antigen is not yet known. No base quality information exists; no much larger clone differs at one position. As an off-target read in a library built for alpha chains, this beta chain has a frequency of little significance. This entry comes from a study of spatial heterogeneity in lung cancer (dated by TCRdb to 2018 to 2020). About the investigation overall: Beta-chain transcripts were consistently detected in greater numbers than alpha-chain transcripts, which likely reflected higher beta-chain transcript abundance. In the raw uncorrected reads, each unique combination of TCR and UMI appeared more than ten times on average. Both alpha and beta chains were TCR-sequenced in a few hundred tumor regions, fewer than 80 matched nontumor lung samples and some 56 PBMC samples obtained at surgery. The study quantitatively compared TCR alpha and beta repertoires across multiple tumor regions, matched nontumor lung and blood in non-small cell lung cancer. TCR repertoire features were related to nonsynonymous mutation counts determined by whole-exome sequencing of tumor tissue. What the work shows at the level of the full study, not this receptor alone: Additional single-cell paired TCR alpha and beta sequencing was considered necessary to confirm, at a functional level, the hypothesis that regional TCRs recognize regional mutations.

Receptors were amplified or captured by 5' RACE. The instrument was a NextSeq 500. The TCR library protocol attached a unique molecular identifier to each TCR cDNA molecule to allow correction of PCR and sequencing errors. In the original analysis: Decombinator tools were used for TCR identification, UMI-based error correction and CDR3 extraction. Expanded TCRs were defined as those above a frequency of 2 per 1,000, corresponding to the top 1% of the tumor frequency distribution. Each repertoire was subsampled 100 times to 5,000 TCRs, after which Renyi diversity was computed with the R vegan package. CDR3 similarity networks were built from amino acid triplet string-kernel similarity, with CDR3s being connected when pairwise similarity was above 0.82. TCRdb ran its own pipeline on the public reads, namely fastp trimming at Q25 and MiXCR clone calling, and kept in-frame beta chains. CDR3 protein duplicates are merged, each entry listing the most common genes and DNA. TCRdb's processing, not the study's, gives the V and J calls here. This sample lists about 13,000 distinct CDR3 sequences; about 5.1% were detected once. About 40% of the sample is in the top ten clones.

There are 13 amino acids in the CDR3, from cysteine to phenylalanine inclusive. The sequence is cut down to CDR3 DNA, 39 bases in frame from base 1. For CDR1 and CDR2, the germline V gene (reference sequence) lists DFQATT and SNEGSKA. V and J lose 5 bases and 4 bases, and a span of 14 bases separates them. Reading the label with the study, this specimen's time point is: sample taken at primary tumor resection. For TCR sequencing, whole RNA was extracted from tumor and nontumor lung tissue, or from cryopreserved PBMC samples, and no cell sorting was done. The donors were more than 60 patients from the lung TRACERx cohort who had early-stage, untreated non-small cell lung cancer. Only patients with enough RNA available from two or more tumor regions were chosen for TCR sequencing.

This TCR came from a human donor with early-stage non-small cell lung cancer. Recombination joined TRBV20-1 with TRBJ1-2; confidence is insufficient to name the D gene. This sample comprised lung tumor tissue, obtained at surgery. The CDR3 region: CSAGLESLYGYTF. At the DNA level, the sequence is TGCAGTGCTGGACTGGAAAGCCTCTATGGCTACACCTTC.